Listed below are T cell receptor beta chains from one sample, sequenced in a study of T cell repertoires in cytomegalovirus infection. Via MiXCR, TCRdb re-called the reads, giving one row per CDR3 protein. Among 150,000 to 200,000 distinct CDR3 sequences listed, roughly an eighth were seen once. The specimen sequenced was PBMCs. The source is a human donor in good health (CMV status not recorded). Some clones in this sample may be carry-over from other donors' samples. Each CDR3 is given with its conserved first and last residue. Each record gives: V gene, clone size, D gene, J gene, CDR3 DNA, CDR3 protein. D genes are given only for firm matches. Clone size is stated in some rows and not others, as once, few, many or a class when expanded.

V gene: TRBV2; clone size: NA; D gene: TRBD2; J gene: TRBJ2-7; CDR3 DNA: TGTGCCAGCAGTGAATCTAGCGGGAGAGTCTACGAGCAGTACTTC; CDR3 protein: CASSESSGRVYEQYF
V gene: TRBV6-5; clone size: NA; D gene: NA; J gene: TRBJ1-1; CDR3 DNA: TGTGCCAGCAGTTACATACCCGGGGGACTCGGGGGCACTGAAGCTTTCTTT; CDR3 protein: CASSYIPGGLGGTEAFF
V gene: TRBV20-1; clone size: many; D gene: NA; J gene: TRBJ2-7; CDR3 DNA: TGCAGTGCTAGAGGCGGGACCAACACCCTAGGGCAGTACTTC; CDR3 protein: CSARGGTNTLGQYF
V gene: TRBV28; clone size: NA; D gene: NA; J gene: TRBJ2-4; CDR3 DNA: TGTGCCAGCAGTTTAGTGGGAAACATTCAGTACTTC; CDR3 protein: CASSLVGNIQYF
V gene: TRBV11-2; clone size: few; D gene: TRBD1; J gene: TRBJ1-2; CDR3 DNA: TGTGCCAGCAGCTTACGGACAGGGAAGGAGAATGGCTACACCTTC; CDR3 protein: CASSLRTGKENGYTF
V gene: TRBV27; clone size: NA; D gene: TRBD1; J gene: TRBJ2-2; CDR3 DNA: TGTGCCAGCAGTCAAGGACAGGGTCTCGCGAACACCGGGGAGCTGTTTTTT; CDR3 protein: CASSQGQGLANTGELFF
V gene: TRBV7-3; clone size: many; D gene: NA; J gene: TRBJ2-2; CDR3 DNA: TGTGCCAGCAGCCCACCAGGGGACACCGGGGAGCTGTTTTTT; CDR3 protein: CASSPPGDTGELFF
V gene: TRBV5-6; clone size: few; D gene: NA; J gene: TRBJ1-5; CDR3 DNA: TGTGCCAGCAGCTCGCAGGGAAAGGGAAGACAGCCCCAGCATTTT; CDR3 protein: CASSSQGKGRQPQHF
V gene: TRBV7-8; clone size: many; D gene: NA; J gene: TRBJ2-3; CDR3 DNA: TGTGCCAGTGGGGTGCATTCTAGCACAGATACGCAGTATTTT; CDR3 protein: CASGVHSSTDTQYF
V gene: TRBV7-7; clone size: NA; D gene: TRBD2; J gene: TRBJ2-1; CDR3 DNA: TGTGCTAGCAGCTTCGGTAGCGGGGGAGGTGAGCAGTTCTTC; CDR3 protein: CASSFGSGGGEQFF
V gene: TRBV11-2; clone size: NA; D gene: NA; J gene: TRBJ1-6; CDR3 DNA: TGTGCCAGCAGGGAGGGGCTCGGTTCACCCCTCCACTTT; CDR3 protein: CASREGLGSPLHF
V gene: TRBV7-9; clone size: many; D gene: NA; J gene: TRBJ1-5; CDR3 DNA: TGTGCCAGCAGCTCGAACAGGGCGGCAGAGCCCCAGCATTTT; CDR3 protein: CASSSNRAAEPQHF
V gene: TRBV19; clone size: few; D gene: NA; J gene: TRBJ1-5; CDR3 DNA: TGTGCCAGTTTTGGTGGGGGGCTCAATCAGCCCCAGCATTTT; CDR3 protein: CASFGGGLNQPQHF
V gene: TRBV5-1; clone size: NA; D gene: NA; J gene: TRBJ1-1; CDR3 DNA: TGCGCCAGCAGCTTGAGGGTCGGAGAAGCTTTCTTT; CDR3 protein: CASSLRVGEAFF
V gene: TRBV5-1; clone size: few; D gene: NA; J gene: TRBJ2-5; CDR3 DNA: TGCGCCAGCAGGTCCGGGCCACAAGAGACCCAGTACTTC; CDR3 protein: CASRSGPQETQYF
V gene: TRBV19; clone size: once; D gene: TRBD1; J gene: TRBJ1-2; CDR3 DNA: TGTGCCAGTAGTCCTCGACAGGGGCTAGGAGCTAACTATGGCTACACCTTC; CDR3 protein: CASSPRQGLGANYGYTF
V gene: TRBV15; clone size: many; D gene: TRBD1; J gene: TRBJ2-5; CDR3 DNA: TGTGCCACCAGCGGCCGGGACAGGGGGCTAGAGACCCAGTACTTC; CDR3 protein: CATSGRDRGLETQYF
V gene: TRBV10-3; clone size: many; D gene: NA; J gene: TRBJ1-2; CDR3 DNA: TGTGCCATCTGCAAAGAACCGAAGACTGCCCGGGGGCCAAACTATGGCTACACCTTC; CDR3 protein: CAICKEPKTARGPNYGYTF
V gene: TRBV10-2; clone size: many; D gene: NA; J gene: TRBJ2-6; CDR3 DNA: TGCGCCAGCAGTGATTGGGGTCGTTTCTCTGGGGCCAACGTCCTGACTTTC; CDR3 protein: CASSDWGRFSGANVLTF
V gene: TRBV5-6; clone size: many; D gene: NA; J gene: TRBJ2-2; CDR3 DNA: TGTGCCAGCAGCTTAGGACCATACCTAGGAGGGGAGCTGTTTTTT; CDR3 protein: CASSLGPYLGGELFF
V gene: TRBV29-1; clone size: NA; D gene: TRBD2; J gene: TRBJ2-2; CDR3 DNA: TGCAGCGTTGTACTCCTGAAGGGACTAAACACCGGGGAGCTGTTTTTT; CDR3 protein: CSVVLLKGLNTGELFF
V gene: TRBV6-5; clone size: few; D gene: TRBD2; J gene: TRBJ2-7; CDR3 DNA: TGTGCCAGCAGTTACAGCAGCGGGACTGCCTACGAGCAGTACTTC; CDR3 protein: CASSYSSGTAYEQYF
V gene: TRBV7-9; clone size: few; D gene: NA; J gene: TRBJ2-5; CDR3 DNA: TGTGCCAGCAGCCCCTCGGGGCTGGAGACCCAGTACTTC; CDR3 protein: CASSPSGLETQYF
V gene: TRBV7-2; clone size: many; D gene: NA; J gene: TRBJ1-1; CDR3 DNA: TGTGCCAGCAGCTTAGCGGGCCCATGGGCTTTCTTT; CDR3 protein: CASSLAGPWAFF
V gene: TRBV28; clone size: many; D gene: NA; J gene: TRBJ2-7; CDR3 DNA: TGTGCCAGCATCGATCAGGGGCTTGGGGCCTACGAGCAGTACTTC; CDR3 protein: CASIDQGLGAYEQYF
V gene: TRBV11-2; clone size: few; D gene: NA; J gene: TRBJ2-7; CDR3 DNA: TGTGCCAGCAGCTACATCTCCTACGAGCAGTACTTC; CDR3 protein: CASSYISYEQYF
V gene: TRBV5-4; clone size: few; D gene: NA; J gene: TRBJ1-6; CDR3 DNA: TGTGCCAGCAGTCAAGGACCCCGAGGGAATTCACCCCTCCACTTT; CDR3 protein: CASSQGPRGNSPLHF
V gene: TRBV7-2; clone size: many; D gene: NA; J gene: TRBJ1-2; CDR3 DNA: TGTGCCAGCAGCTTAGCCCTAAACTATGGCTACACCTTC; CDR3 protein: CASSLALNYGYTF
V gene: TRBV19; clone size: NA; D gene: NA; J gene: TRBJ2-5; CDR3 DNA: TGTGCCAGTAGTATAGGAGTGTCGGCTAGCGCGCAAGAGACCCGGTACTTC; CDR3 protein: CASSIGVSASAQETRYF
V gene: TRBV28; clone size: many; D gene: NA; J gene: TRBJ1-2; CDR3 DNA: TGTGCCAGCAGTTTATTCCAGGGCCCCTATGGCTACACCTTC; CDR3 protein: CASSLFQGPYGYTF
V gene: TRBV28; clone size: few; D gene: NA; J gene: TRBJ2-7; CDR3 DNA: TGTGCCAGCAAGGGAACATTCTACGAGCAGTACTTC; CDR3 protein: CASKGTFYEQYF
V gene: TRBV25-1; clone size: few; D gene: NA; J gene: TRBJ1-1; CDR3 DNA: TGTGCCAGCAGTGATCGGGGGATAAACACTGAAGCTTTCTTT; CDR3 protein: CASSDRGINTEAFF
V gene: TRBV11-2; clone size: NA; D gene: NA; J gene: TRBJ1-3; CDR3 DNA: TGTGCCAGCAGCTTGGGACCGAGCTCTGGAAACACCATATATTTT; CDR3 protein: CASSLGPSSGNTIYF
V gene: TRBV7-2; clone size: many; D gene: NA; J gene: TRBJ1-1; CDR3 DNA: TGTGCCAGCAGCTCGACCCCCGGGACGCCTACTGAAGCTTTCTTT; CDR3 protein: CASSSTPGTPTEAFF
V gene: TRBV29-1; clone size: NA; D gene: TRBD2; J gene: TRBJ2-2; CDR3 DNA: TGCAGCGTTCGACTAGCGGTAAACACCGGGGAGCTGTTTTTT; CDR3 protein: CSVRLAVNTGELFF
V gene: TRBV5-1; clone size: NA; D gene: NA; J gene: TRBJ2-7; CDR3 DNA: TGCGCCAGCAGCCCAACTACCGGCCGCTACGAGCAGTACTTC; CDR3 protein: CASSPTTGRYEQYF
V gene: TRBV11-2; clone size: NA; D gene: TRBD2; J gene: TRBJ2-3; CDR3 DNA: TGTGCCAGCAGCTCCGGACTAGCGACCTCCACAGATACGCAGTATTTT; CDR3 protein: CASSSGLATSTDTQYF
V gene: TRBV6-1; clone size: many; D gene: NA; J gene: TRBJ1-1; CDR3 DNA: TGTGCCAGCACTTGGGACGACACTGAAGCTTTCTTT; CDR3 protein: CASTWDDTEAFF
V gene: TRBV2; clone size: many; D gene: NA; J gene: TRBJ2-5; CDR3 DNA: TGTGCCAGCAGTGGGGCGGGGTACCAAGAGACCCAGTACTTC; CDR3 protein: CASSGAGYQETQYF
V gene: TRBV7-2; clone size: many; D gene: NA; J gene: TRBJ2-5; CDR3 DNA: TGTGCCAGCAGCTTACCGGACTGGGGGAGGGAGACCCAGTACTTC; CDR3 protein: CASSLPDWGRETQYF
V gene: TRBV20-1; clone size: few; D gene: NA; J gene: TRBJ1-5; CDR3 DNA: TGCAGTGCTCTAAACGCGGGACGGTTCAATCAGCCCCAGCATTTT; CDR3 protein: CSALNAGRFNQPQHF
V gene: TRBV28; clone size: many; D gene: TRBD1; J gene: TRBJ1-2; CDR3 DNA: TGTGCCAGCAGTTCCGACCCGACAGGGAACTATGGCTACACCTTC; CDR3 protein: CASSSDPTGNYGYTF
V gene: TRBV19; clone size: NA; D gene: TRBD2; J gene: TRBJ2-1; CDR3 DNA: TGTGCCAGTAGTCCCCGGGGGGGCTCCTACAATGAGCAGTTCTTC; CDR3 protein: CASSPRGGSYNEQFF
V gene: TRBV12-2; clone size: few; D gene: NA; J gene: TRBJ1-5; CDR3 DNA: TGTGCAAGTCGCTTCAGCCCCCGGGACAGATATCAGCCCCAGCATTTT; CDR3 protein: CASRFSPRDRYQPQHF
V gene: TRBV18; clone size: few; D gene: NA; J gene: TRBJ1-1; CDR3 DNA: TGTGCCAGCTCACCTTGGACTGAAAGAGTGAACACTGAAGCTTTCTTT; CDR3 protein: CASSPWTERVNTEAFF
V gene: TRBV7-2; clone size: many; D gene: NA; J gene: TRBJ1-5; CDR3 DNA: TGTGCCAGCAGCTTAGACTCGGGGGATCAGCCCCAGCATTTT; CDR3 protein: CASSLDSGDQPQHF
V gene: TRBV7-9; clone size: NA; D gene: NA; J gene: TRBJ2-7; CDR3 DNA: TGTGCCAGCAGCTCCGTTGGGGACTACGAGCAGTACTTC; CDR3 protein: CASSSVGDYEQYF